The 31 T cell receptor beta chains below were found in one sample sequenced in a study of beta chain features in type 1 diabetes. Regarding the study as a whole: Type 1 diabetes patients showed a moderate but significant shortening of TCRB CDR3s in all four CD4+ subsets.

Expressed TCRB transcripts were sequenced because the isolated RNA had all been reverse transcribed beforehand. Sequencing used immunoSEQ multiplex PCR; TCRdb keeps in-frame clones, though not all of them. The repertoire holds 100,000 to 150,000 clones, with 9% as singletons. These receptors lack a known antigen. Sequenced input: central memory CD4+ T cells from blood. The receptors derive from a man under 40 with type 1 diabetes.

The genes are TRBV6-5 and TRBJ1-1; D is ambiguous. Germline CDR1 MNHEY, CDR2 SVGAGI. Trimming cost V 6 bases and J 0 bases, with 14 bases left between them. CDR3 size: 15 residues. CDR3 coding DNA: TGTGCCAGCAGCCCTGGGAGGGATTTGAACACTGAAGCTTTCTTT. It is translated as CASSPGRDLNTEAFF.

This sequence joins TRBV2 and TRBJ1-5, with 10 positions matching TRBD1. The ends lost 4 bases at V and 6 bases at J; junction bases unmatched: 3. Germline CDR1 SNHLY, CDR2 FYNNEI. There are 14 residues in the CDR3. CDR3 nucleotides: TGTGCCAGCAGTGGACAGGGGGCGGGTCAGCCCCAGCATTTT. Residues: CASSGQGAGQPQHF. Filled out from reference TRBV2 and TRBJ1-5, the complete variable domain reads EPEVTQTPSHQVTQMGQEVILRCVPISNHLYFYWYRQILGQKVEFLVSFYNNEISEKSEIFDDQFSVERPDGSNFTLKIRSTKLEDSAMYFCASSGQGAGQPQHFGDGTRLSIL.

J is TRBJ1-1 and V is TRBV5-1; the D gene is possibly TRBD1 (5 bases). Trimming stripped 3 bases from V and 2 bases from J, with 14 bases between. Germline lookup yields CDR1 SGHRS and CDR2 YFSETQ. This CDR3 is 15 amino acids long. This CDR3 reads CASSYSRRGNTEAFF. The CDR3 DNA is TGCGCCAGCAGCTATTCCCGGAGGGGTAACACTGAAGCTTTCTTT.

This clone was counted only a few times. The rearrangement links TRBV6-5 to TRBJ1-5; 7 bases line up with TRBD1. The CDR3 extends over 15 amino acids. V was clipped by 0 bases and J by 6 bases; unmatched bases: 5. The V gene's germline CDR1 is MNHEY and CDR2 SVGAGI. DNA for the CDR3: TGTGCCAGCAGTTACTCTAGGACAGGCGGTCAGCCCCAGCATTTT. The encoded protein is CASSYSRTGGQPQHF.

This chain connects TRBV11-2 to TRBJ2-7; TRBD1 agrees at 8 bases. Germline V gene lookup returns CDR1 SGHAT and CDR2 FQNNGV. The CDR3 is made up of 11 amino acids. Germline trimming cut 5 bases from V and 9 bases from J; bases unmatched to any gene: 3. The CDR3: CASSGQGVQYF. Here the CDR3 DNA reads TGTGCCAGCAGCGGACAGGGAGTGCAGTACTTC.

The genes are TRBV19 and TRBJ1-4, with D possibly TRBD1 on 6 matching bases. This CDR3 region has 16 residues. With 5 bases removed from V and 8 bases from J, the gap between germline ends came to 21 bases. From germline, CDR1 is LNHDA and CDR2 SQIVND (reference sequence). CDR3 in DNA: TGTGCCAGTAGTGGACGGCAGGGGCCAGTTAGCGAAAAACTGTTTTTT. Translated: CASSGRQGPVSEKLFF.

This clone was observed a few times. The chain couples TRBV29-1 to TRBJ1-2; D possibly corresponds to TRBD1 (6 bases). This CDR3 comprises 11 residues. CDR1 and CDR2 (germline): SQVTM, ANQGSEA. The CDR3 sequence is CGTGTNYGYTF. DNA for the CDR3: TGCGGAACCGGGACAAACTATGGCTACACCTTC. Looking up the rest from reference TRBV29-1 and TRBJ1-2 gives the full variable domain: SAVISQKPSRDICQRGTSLTIQCQVDSQVTMMFWYRQQPGQSLTLIATANQGSEATYESGFVIDKFPISRPNLTFSTLTVSNMSPEDSSIYLCGTGTNYGYTFGSGTRLTVV.

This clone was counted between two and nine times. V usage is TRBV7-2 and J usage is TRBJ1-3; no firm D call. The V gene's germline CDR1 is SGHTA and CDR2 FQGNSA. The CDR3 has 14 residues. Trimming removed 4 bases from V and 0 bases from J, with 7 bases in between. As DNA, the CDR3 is TGTGCCAGCAGCTCGCAGCGCTCTGGAAACACCATATATTTT. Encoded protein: CASSSQRSGNTIYF.

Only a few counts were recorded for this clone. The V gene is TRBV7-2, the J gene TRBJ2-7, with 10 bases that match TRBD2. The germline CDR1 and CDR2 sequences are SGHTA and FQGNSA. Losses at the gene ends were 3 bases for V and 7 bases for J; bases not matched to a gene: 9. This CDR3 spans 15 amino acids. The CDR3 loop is CASSLLAGAQGEQYF. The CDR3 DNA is TGTGCCAGCAGCTTGCTAGCGGGGGCTCAGGGAGAGCAGTACTTC.

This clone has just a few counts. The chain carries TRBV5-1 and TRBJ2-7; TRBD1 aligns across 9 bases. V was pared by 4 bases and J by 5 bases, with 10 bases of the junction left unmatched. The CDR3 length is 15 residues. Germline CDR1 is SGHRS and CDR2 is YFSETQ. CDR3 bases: TGCGCCAGCAGCCCAGGGACAGGGTCACTCCACGAGCAGTACTTC. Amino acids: CASSPGTGSLHEQYF.

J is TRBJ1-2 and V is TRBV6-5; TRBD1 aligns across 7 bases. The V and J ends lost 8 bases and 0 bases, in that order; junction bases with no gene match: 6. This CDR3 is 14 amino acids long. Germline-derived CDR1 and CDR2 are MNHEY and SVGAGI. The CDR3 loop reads CASGRTGANYGYTF. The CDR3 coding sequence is TGTGCCAGCGGACGGACAGGAGCTAACTATGGCTACACCTTC.

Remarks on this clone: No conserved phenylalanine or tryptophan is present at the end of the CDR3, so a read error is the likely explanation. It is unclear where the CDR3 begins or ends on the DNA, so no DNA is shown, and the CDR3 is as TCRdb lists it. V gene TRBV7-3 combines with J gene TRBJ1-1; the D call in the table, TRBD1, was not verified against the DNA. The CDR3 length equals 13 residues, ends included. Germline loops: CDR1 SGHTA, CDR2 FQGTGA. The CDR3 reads CASSPNAGQSPRV.

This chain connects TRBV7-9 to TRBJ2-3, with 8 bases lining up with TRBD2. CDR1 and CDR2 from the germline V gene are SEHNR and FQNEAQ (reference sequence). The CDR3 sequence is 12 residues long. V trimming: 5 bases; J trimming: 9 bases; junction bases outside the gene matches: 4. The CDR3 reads CASSPLAGTQYF. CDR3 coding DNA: TGTGCCAGCAGCCCTTTAGCGGGGACGCAGTATTTT.

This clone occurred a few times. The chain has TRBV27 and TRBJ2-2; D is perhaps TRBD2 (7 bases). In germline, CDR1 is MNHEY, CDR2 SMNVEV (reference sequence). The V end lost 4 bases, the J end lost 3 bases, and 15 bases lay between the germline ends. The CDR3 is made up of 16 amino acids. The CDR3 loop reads CASSSRGGGDTGELFF. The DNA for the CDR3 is TGTGCCAGCAGTTCTCGAGGAGGGGGGGACACCGGGGAGCTGTTTTTT.

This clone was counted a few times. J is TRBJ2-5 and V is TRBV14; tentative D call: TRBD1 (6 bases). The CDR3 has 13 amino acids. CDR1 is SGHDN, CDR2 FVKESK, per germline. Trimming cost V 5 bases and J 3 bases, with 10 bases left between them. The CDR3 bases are TGTGCCAGCAGCTGGACAGTGGAAGAGACCCAGTACTTC. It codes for CASSWTVEETQYF.

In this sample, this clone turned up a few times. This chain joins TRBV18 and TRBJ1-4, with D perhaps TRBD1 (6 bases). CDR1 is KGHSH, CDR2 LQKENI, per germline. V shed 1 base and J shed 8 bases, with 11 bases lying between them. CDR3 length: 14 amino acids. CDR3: CASSPRGLGEKLFF. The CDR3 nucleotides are TGTGCCAGCTCACCACGGGGGCTCGGAGAAAAACTGTTTTTT.

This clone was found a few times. This chain's CDR3 is CASSSGQGTKNIQYF. CDR3 DNA sequence: TGCGCCAGCAGCTCGGGACAGGGGACCAAAAACATTCAGTACTTC. The chain employs TRBV4-1 and TRBJ2-4, with TRBD1 identical over 10 bases. The CDR3 consists of 15 residues. CDR1 is MGHRA and CDR2 is YSYEKL in the germline V gene. J lost 2 bases, V lost 5 bases, and 3 bases had no gene match.

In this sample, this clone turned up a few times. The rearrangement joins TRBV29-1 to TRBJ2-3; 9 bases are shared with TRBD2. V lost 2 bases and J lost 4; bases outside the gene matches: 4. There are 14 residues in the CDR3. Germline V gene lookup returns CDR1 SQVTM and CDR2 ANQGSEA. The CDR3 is CSVERGGASDTQYF. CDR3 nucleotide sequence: TGCAGCGTTGAACGCGGGGGGGCATCAGATACGCAGTATTTT.

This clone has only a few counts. Here the CDR3 DNA reads TGTGCCAGCAGCTTTGGCGGGGGCGGGGATGAGCAGTTCTTC. Translation: CASSFGGGGDEQFF. The chain recombines TRBV7-3 with TRBJ2-1, with D possibly matching TRBD2 (7 bases). CDR1 and CDR2 from the germline V gene are SGHTA and FQGTGA. The CDR3 consists of 14 residues. Deletions cut 3 bases from V and 8 bases from J, with 14 bases between.

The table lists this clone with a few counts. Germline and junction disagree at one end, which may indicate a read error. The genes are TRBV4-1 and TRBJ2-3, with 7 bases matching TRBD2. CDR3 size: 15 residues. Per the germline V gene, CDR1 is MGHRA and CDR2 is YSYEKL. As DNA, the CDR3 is TGTGCCAGCAGCCAAGTGTGGGGAGGGACAGATACGCAGTATTTT. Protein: CASSQVWGGTDTQYF.

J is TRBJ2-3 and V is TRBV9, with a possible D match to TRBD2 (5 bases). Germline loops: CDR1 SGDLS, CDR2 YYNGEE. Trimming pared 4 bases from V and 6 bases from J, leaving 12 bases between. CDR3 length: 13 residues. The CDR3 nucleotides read TGTGCCAGCAGCTCCGGACTGCTTGATACGCAGTATTTT. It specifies CASSSGLLDTQYF.

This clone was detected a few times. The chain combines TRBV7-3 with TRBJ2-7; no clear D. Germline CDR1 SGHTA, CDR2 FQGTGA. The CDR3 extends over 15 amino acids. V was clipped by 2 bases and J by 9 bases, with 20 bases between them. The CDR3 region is CASSLGGPFGLGQYF. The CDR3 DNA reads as TGTGCCAGCAGCTTAGGTGGCCCATTCGGGTTGGGGCAGTACTTC.

For the CDR3, the DNA is TGTGCTAGTGGTTTCATAGGGGTGAACACTGAAGCTTTCTTT. Translation: CASGFIGVNTEAFF. The chain employs TRBV12-5 and TRBJ1-1; a weak D match, TRBD1 (5 bases). Germline loops: CDR1 LGHNT, CDR2 FRNRAP. V lost 3 bases to trimming and J lost 0 bases, with 8 bases between them. CDR3 length: 14 amino acids.

This chain's CDR3 is CASSPRGWNEQFF. The CDR3 region has the DNA TGTGCCAGCAGCCCTCGGGGGTGGAATGAGCAGTTCTTC. The chain has TRBV27 and TRBJ2-1; tentatively, D is TRBD2 (6 bases). This CDR3 is 13 amino acids long. CDR1 is MNHEY and CDR2 is SMNVEV in the germline V gene (reference sequence). V lost 6 bases and J 7 bases, leaving 13 bases between the germline ends.

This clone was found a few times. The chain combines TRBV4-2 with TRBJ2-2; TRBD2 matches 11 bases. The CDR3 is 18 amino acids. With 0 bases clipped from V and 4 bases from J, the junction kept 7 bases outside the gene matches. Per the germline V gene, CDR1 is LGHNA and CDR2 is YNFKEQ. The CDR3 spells CASSQDKLAGDVTGELFF. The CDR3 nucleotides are TGTGCCAGCAGCCAAGACAAACTAGCGGGGGATGTCACCGGGGAGCTGTTTTTT.

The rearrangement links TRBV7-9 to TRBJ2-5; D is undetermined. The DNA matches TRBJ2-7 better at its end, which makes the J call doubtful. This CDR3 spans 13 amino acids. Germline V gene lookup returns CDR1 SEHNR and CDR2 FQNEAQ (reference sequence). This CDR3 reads CASSQSLNYEQYF. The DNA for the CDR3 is TGTGCCAGCAGCCAATCCTTGAACTACGAGCAGTACTTC.

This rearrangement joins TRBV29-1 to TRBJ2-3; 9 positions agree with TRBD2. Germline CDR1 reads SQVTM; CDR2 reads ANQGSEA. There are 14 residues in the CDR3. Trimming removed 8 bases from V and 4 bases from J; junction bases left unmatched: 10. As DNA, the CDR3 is TGCAGCTCTGAGGGTAGCGGGGGTGCAGATACGCAGTATTTT. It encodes CSSEGSGGADTQYF.

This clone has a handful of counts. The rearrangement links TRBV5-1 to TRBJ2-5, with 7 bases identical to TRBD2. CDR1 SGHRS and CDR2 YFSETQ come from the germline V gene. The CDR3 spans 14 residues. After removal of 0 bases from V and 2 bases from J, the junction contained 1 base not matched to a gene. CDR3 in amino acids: CASSLGLAQETQYF. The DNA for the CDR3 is TGCGCCAGCAGCTTGGGACTAGCTCAAGAGACCCAGTACTTC.

CDR3 coding DNA: TGTGCCAGCAGCGAGGGGGGTCTGGGGACAGTGAATCAGCCCCAGCATTTT. It encodes CASSEGGLGTVNQPQHF. The V gene is TRBV9, the J gene TRBJ1-5, with 7 bases aligning to TRBD1. Germline CDR1 SGDLS, CDR2 YYNGEE. After removal of 3 bases from V and 4 bases from J, the junction contained 13 bases not matched to a gene. This CDR3 contains 17 residues.

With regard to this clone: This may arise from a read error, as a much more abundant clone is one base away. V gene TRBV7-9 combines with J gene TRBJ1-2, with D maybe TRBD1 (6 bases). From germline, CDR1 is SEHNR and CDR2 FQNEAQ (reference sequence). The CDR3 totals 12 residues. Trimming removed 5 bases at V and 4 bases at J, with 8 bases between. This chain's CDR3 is CASSKQGYGYTF. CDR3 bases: TGTGCCAGCAGCAAACAGGGCTATGGCTACACCTTC.

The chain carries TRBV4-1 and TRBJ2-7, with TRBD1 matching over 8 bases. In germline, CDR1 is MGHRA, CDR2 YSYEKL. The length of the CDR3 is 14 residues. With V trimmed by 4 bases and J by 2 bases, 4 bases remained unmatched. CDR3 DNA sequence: TGCGCCAGCAGCCTAGGACAGGGAACCTACGAGCAGTACTTC. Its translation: CASSLGQGTYEQYF.